This T cell receptor beta chain was observed in a study of CD8 T cells in ankylosing spondylitis. Germline V gene data show CDR1 as SGDLS and CDR2 as YYNGEE. V lost 3 bases, J lost 3 bases, and 12 bases lay in between. The CDR3 sequence is 14 residues long. The study's findings and limits: For ankylosing spondylitis blood, a TCR beta motif of about 8 highly homologous variants appeared characteristic. It was reported that disease-linked clones were significantly enriched in matched ankylosing spondylitis synovial fluid.

Making use of molecular barcodes, quantitative 5'-RACE generated TCR beta libraries. TCRdb reprocessed the 5' RACE reads via MiXCR and lists one record per CDR3 protein. The data hold some 130,000 distinct CDR3 sequences, with roughly 8.8% observed a single time. This clonotype was picked up many times. No antigen is known for it. The source is a male donor with ankylosing spondylitis or in good health (not recorded which). The rearrangement uses TRBV9 and TRBJ1-2, with D perhaps matching TRBD1 (6 bases). Input material: blood, either unsorted or a sorted T cell fraction (not recorded which). The CDR3 DNA reads as TGTGCCAGCAGCGGCGAGTCAGGGGACTATGGCTACACCTTC. Translating gives CASSGESGDYGYTF.